The rows below give T cell receptor beta chains drawn from one sample of a study of cytotoxic CD8 clonotypes in ibrutinib-treated CLL. Using immunoSEQ multiplex PCR, the repertoire was profiled, and TCRdb retains in-frame clones only, with some absent. This repertoire shows about 39,000 clones, 65% to 70% found once; its top ten account for 7%. The material sequenced was PBMCs, taken at disease progression, from a patient treated with ibrutinib. These TCRs come from a human donor with chronic lymphocytic leukemia. Both conserved end residues are part of each CDR3. The order of the fields is CDR3 length, J gene, D gene, V gene, clone size, CDR3 DNA, CDR3 protein. A D gene is named only where the DNA matches it firmly. Part of the rows lack a size; the others show once, few, many or a class for expanded clones.

14 TRBJ2-7 NA TRBV30 few TGTGCCTGGGGCCGGGACCCAACAACATCCGAGCAGTACTTC CAWGRDPTTSEQYF
15 TRBJ2-6 NA TRBV6-1 NA TGTGCCAGCACAGGGAGTGACTCTGGGGCCAACGTCCTGACTTTC CASTGSDSGANVLTF
14 TRBJ1-1 TRBD1 TRBV27 once TGTGCCAGCAGGCTGACAGGGAGGTACACTGAAGCTTTCTTT CASRLTGRYTEAFF
15 TRBJ2-3 TRBD1 TRBV28 NA TGTGCCAGCAGTCTACAGCAAACAGGGGTAGATACGCAGTATTTT CASSLQQTGVDTQYF
14 TRBJ2-1 NA TRBV30 NA TGTGCCTGGAGTGCCCTGGGGGGGCCTAATGAGCAGTTCTTC CAWSALGGPNEQFF
15 TRBJ2-7 TRBD1 TRBV5-1 once TGCGCCAGCAGCTTCCTGGGACAGAGCTCCTACGAGCAGTACTTC CASSFLGQSSYEQYF
15 TRBJ2-6 TRBD1 TRBV15 NA TGTGCCACCAGGACAGGGATCTCTGGGGCCAACGTCCTGACTTTC CATRTGISGANVLTF
16 TRBJ1-3 NA TRBV18 NA TGTGCCAGCTCACCCCAAGGGGGGCTGTCTGGAAACACCATATATTTT CASSPQGGLSGNTIYF
18 TRBJ1-1 NA TRBV4-3 few TGCGCCAGCAGCCAAGTCCGGAGGTTGGACAAGCAGAACACTGAAGCTTTCTTT CASSQVRRLDKQNTEAFF
16 TRBJ2-1 TRBD2 TRBV28 NA TGTGCCAGCAGCCCGGGGGGTAGCGGAAACTACAATGAGCAGTTCTTC CASSPGGSGNYNEQFF
14 TRBJ2-1 NA TRBV6-5 once TGTGCCAGCAGGCCCGCGGGGCGCTTCGATGAGCAGTTCTTC CASRPAGRFDEQFF
12 TRBJ1-1 NA TRBV4-2 NA TGTGCCAGCAGCCAAGGTAACACTGAAGCTTTCTTT CASSQGNTEAFF
16 TRBJ2-7 NA TRBV11-3 NA TGTGCCAGCAGCTTAGCGGTTTGGGGGCGGACCTACGAGCAGTACTTC CASSLAVWGRTYEQYF
13 TRBJ2-3 NA TRBV7-9 NA TGTGCCAGCAGTTTACTCAGCACAGATACGCAGTATTTT CASSLLSTDTQYF
13 TRBJ1-2 TRBD1 TRBV19 NA TGTGCCAGTAGTGCCTCGACAGGGACTGGCTACACCTTC CASSASTGTGYTF
13 TRBJ2-7 NA TRBV11-3 NA TGTGCCAGCAGGCGCGACAGATCCTACGAGCAGTACTTC CASRRDRSYEQYF
13 TRBJ2-6 NA TRBV7-6 NA TGTGCCAGCAGCTTAGGGGGTGCCAACGTCCTGACTTTC CASSLGGANVLTF
15 TRBJ1-5 NA TRBV5-1 NA TGCGCCAGCAGCTTTTCAGGGGATAGCAATCAGCCCCAGCATTTT CASSFSGDSNQPQHF
15 TRBJ2-7 NA TRBV5-1 NA TGCGCCAGCAGCTTGGGCCCGGGGGCCTCCTACGAGCAGTACTTC CASSLGPGASYEQYF
16 TRBJ1-5 NA TRBV6-6 NA TGTGCCAGCAGTTACTTGGGGGGGCAAGGCAATCAGCCCCAGCATTTT CASSYLGGQGNQPQHF
13 TRBJ2-5 NA TRBV5-1 NA TGCGCCAGCAGCTTTGGGGGAGGCGAGACCCAGTACTTC CASSFGGGETQYF
15 TRBJ2-1 TRBD2 TRBV6-4 NA TGTGCCAGCAGTGTTCTAGCGGGAGGGTACAATGAGCAGTTCTTC CASSVLAGGYNEQFF
12 TRBJ2-1 NA TRBV4-2 NA TGTGCCAGCAGCCATGAGATGAATGAGCAGTTCTTC CASSHEMNEQFF
15 TRBJ1-4 TRBD1 TRBV2 NA TGTGCCAGCAGTGAAGGATCAGGGGGATTCCCAAAACTGTTTTTT CASSEGSGGFPKLFF
17 TRBJ1-5 NA TRBV4-1 NA TGCGCCAGCAGCCTCGGCTGGCAAACTTATAGCAATCAGCCCCAGCATTTT CASSLGWQTYSNQPQHF
15 TRBJ1-1 TRBD1 TRBV4-1 NA TGCGCCAGCAGCCCGGGACAGGGAACGAACACTGAAGCTTTCTTT CASSPGQGTNTEAFF
13 TRBJ1-1 NA TRBV5-4 NA TGTGCCAGCAGCTCCCCAGCGATAACTGAAGCTTTCTTT CASSSPAITEAFF
14 TRBJ1-5 TRBD1 TRBV6-1 NA TGTGCCAGCAGTTTACAGGGGGCGAGGCAGCCCCAGCATTTT CASSLQGARQPQHF
19 TRBJ2-1 NA TRBV21-1 few TGTGCCAGCAGCACGAGGGTCCAGCCGGGACTAGCGGGCTGCAATGAGCAGTTCTTC CASSTRVQPGLAGCNEQFF
14 TRBJ1-2 NA TRBV27 NA TGTGCCAGCAGGGGCGTAACAGGGTTCTATGGCTACACCTTC CASRGVTGFYGYTF
14 TRBJ1-6 NA TRBV11-2 NA TGTGCCAGCAGCTCCTCGGACCGTGATTCACCCCTCCACTTT CASSSSDRDSPLHF
18 TRBJ2-1 TRBD2 TRBV27 NA TGTGCCCCAGGGACTAAACCGACTAGCGGATTCTTCTACAATGAGCAGTTCTTC CAPGTKPTSGFFYNEQFF
13 TRBJ2-7 NA TRBV2 NA TGTGCCAGCAGTGAAGCGCTTCGGGGGGAGCAGTACTTC CASSEALRGEQYF
12 TRBJ1-5 NA TRBV6-6 few TGTGCCAGCAGTCTAGATAATCAGCCCCAGCATTTT CASSLDNQPQHF
13 TRBJ1-2 NA TRBV10-3 NA TGTGCCATCACTGGCAGGGCAGACTATGGCTACACCTTC CAITGRADYGYTF
17 TRBJ2-7 TRBD1 TRBV9 NA TGTGCCAGCAGTCTAAATCCCGGGACAGGGGGGCCGAGGGAGCAGTACTTC CASSLNPGTGGPREQYF
15 TRBJ2-7 NA TRBV27 NA TGTGCCAGCAGTTACGACAGGGGACTATCCTACGAGCAGTACTTC CASSYDRGLSYEQYF
13 TRBJ2-7 TRBD1 TRBV25-1 NA TGTGCCAGCAGTAGGACAGGGCCCTACGAGCAGTACTTC CASSRTGPYEQYF
14 TRBJ2-7 NA TRBV5-1 NA TGCGCCAGCAGCCCGGGCCGGGGGACAAGGGAGCAGTACTTC CASSPGRGTREQYF
16 TRBJ2-1 TRBD2 TRBV29-1 NA TGCAGCGCGTCCGGGACTAGCTCTCTAAGCAGCAATGAGCAGTTCTTC CSASGTSSLSSNEQFF
14 TRBJ1-4 NA TRBV9 NA TGTGCCAGCAGCGTAGCTGGTGATAATGAAAAACTGTTTTTT CASSVAGDNEKLFF
11 TRBJ2-7 NA TRBV5-6 once TGTGCCAGCAGCTGGTCCGACGAGCAGTACTTC CASSWSDEQYF
14 TRBJ2-7 NA TRBV19 NA TGTGCCAGTAGTACCCCGGGAGAAAACTACGAGCAGTACTTC CASSTPGENYEQYF
13 TRBJ2-2 NA TRBV7-6 NA TGTGCCAGCAGCCCCTATCAAACAGAGAAGCTGTTTTTT CASSPYQTEKLFF
15 TRBJ2-1 NA TRBV5-6 NA TGTGCCAGCAGCTTGGTGGGATACGGGGACAATGAGCAGTTCTTC CASSLVGYGDNEQFF
11 TRBJ2-5 TRBD1 TRBV6-5 NA TGTGCCAGCAGTTCACAGGGGTCGTGGCACTTC CASSSQGSWHF
15 TRBJ2-7 TRBD2 TRBV7-6 few TGTGCCAGCAGCTTACAGGAGGGGACTAATTACGAGCAGTACTTC CASSLQEGTNYEQYF
15 TRBJ2-3 TRBD1 TRBV7-2 NA TGTGCCAGCAGCTCCTTCGACAGGGCTGAAGATACGCAGTATTTT CASSSFDRAEDTQYF
13 TRBJ1-5 NA TRBV11-2 NA TGTGCCAGCAGCTTAAACGGGGGTCAGCCCCAGCATTTT CASSLNGGQPQHF
15 TRBJ1-1 NA TRBV19 few TGTGCCAGTAGTATCCTACAGGCCTTGAACACTGAAGCTTTCTTT CASSILQALNTEAFF
16 TRBJ2-7 TRBD2 TRBV7-9 once TGTGCCAGCAGCTATAGTCGGCTAGCGGGGGATTACGAGCAGTACTTC CASSYSRLAGDYEQYF
13 TRBJ1-2 NA TRBV6-6 NA TGTGCCAGCAGTTATGCAGGGGACTATGGCTACACCTTC CASSYAGDYGYTF
15 TRBJ1-4 TRBD1 TRBV30 NA TGTGCCTGGAGTCGTGGGGGACAGGGGGATGAAAAACTGTTTTTT CAWSRGGQGDEKLFF
13 TRBJ2-4 NA TRBV6-1 NA TGTGCCAGCCGAGACCCGGCGGGAAACATTCAGTACTTC CASRDPAGNIQYF
12 TRBJ2-3 NA TRBV14 NA TGTGCCAGCAGCCCGGGGGTCGATACGCAGTATTTT CASSPGVDTQYF